These 14 T cell receptor beta chains came from one sample sequenced in a study of shared clonotypes between healthy human individuals. Method: immunoSEQ multiplex PCR; TCRdb's copy keeps in-frame clones and lacks some. The sample carries about 1,900,000 clones, approximately 94% recorded once. CD8 cells regarded as naive lacked CD45RO, were positively chosen for CCR7, and omitted terminally differentiated effector memory CD45RA+ cells. Sequencing was done on a sample of naive CD8+ T cells sorted from blood. The receptors here all came from a young man in good health.

The chain carries TRBV15 and TRBJ1-3, with a weak D call TRBD1 (5 bases). Between the trimmed V and J ends, which lost 5 bases and 3 bases, there was a span of 17 bases. Germline V gene data show CDR1 as LNHNV and CDR2 as YYDKDF (reference sequence). The CDR3 consists of 16 residues. The CDR3 loop is CATSGRLGPGGNTIYF. CDR3 DNA sequence: TGTGCCACCAGCGGAAGACTGGGACCGGGTGGAAACACCATATATTTT.

J is TRBJ1-1 and V is TRBV7-9; D unclear. CDR1 SEHNR and CDR2 FQNEAQ come from the germline V gene (reference sequence). The CDR3 covers 14 residues. Trimming shortened V by 2 bases and J by 0 bases, and 7 bases separated the two germline ends. The DNA of the CDR3 is TGTGCCAGCAGCTTAACGGAGCTGAACACTGAAGCTTTCTTT. Protein: CASSLTELNTEAFF.

The chain links TRBV6-1 to TRBJ2-2; D may be TRBD2 (5 bases). The V gene lost 1 base and the J gene lost 4 bases, with 10 bases spanning the gap. CDR1 is MNHNS, CDR2 SASEGT, per germline. The CDR3 has 15 residues. The CDR3 is CASSEGRGSTGELFF. For the CDR3, the DNA is TGTGCCAGCAGTGAAGGGCGAGGGAGCACCGGGGAGCTGTTTTTT.

The genes are TRBV7-4 and TRBJ2-5; D uncertain. The J call may not be correct, given that the DNA end is closer to TRBJ2-7. The CDR3 runs 16 residues. Germline V gives CDR1 SGHVT, CDR2 SQSDAQ. The CDR3 DNA is TGTGCCAGCAGCTTAGGACTCTCAACAAATAACTACGAGCAGTACTTC. The encoded protein is CASSLGLSTNNYEQYF.

This chain uses TRBV29-1 with TRBJ2-2; D is unresolved. The CDR3 is 14 amino acids. Germline lookup yields CDR1 SQVTM and CDR2 ANQGSEA. V was clipped by 6 bases and J by 7 bases, with 18 bases between them. This CDR3 reads CSVQAPTPNGELFF. Here the CDR3 DNA reads TGCAGCGTCCAAGCCCCTACACCAAACGGGGAGCTGTTTTTT.

The CDR3 is CASAPGLAGYEQYF. The CDR3 DNA is TGTGCCAGCGCCCCCGGTCTAGCGGGTTACGAGCAGTACTTC. The chain recombines TRBV27 with TRBJ2-5; 8 bases are a match to TRBD2. Matching the DNA end better, TRBJ2-7 makes the J call doubtful. This CDR3 is 14 amino acids long. Germline CDR1 is MNHEY and CDR2 is SMNVEV (reference sequence).

The chain couples TRBV28 to TRBJ1-1; TRBD1 agrees at 9 bases. Germline V lookup: CDR1 MDHEN, CDR2 SYDVKM. The CDR3 is 15 amino acids. V trimming: 3 bases; J trimming: 6 bases; junction bases outside the gene matches: 8. The CDR3 coding sequence is TGTGCCAGCAGTTTCCCACAAACAGGGGGCCCTGAAGCTTTCTTT. Its translation: CASSFPQTGGPEAFF.

The chain is built from TRBV30 and TRBJ2-7, with 8 bases matching TRBD2. Trimming at V came to 2 bases and at J to 2 bases, leaving 11 bases not matched to a gene. There are 16 residues in the CDR3. Per germline, CDR1 GTSNPN and CDR2 SVGIG (reference sequence). CDR3 amino acids: CAWSPFSGNLPYEQYF. The CDR3 DNA follows: TGTGCCTGGAGTCCGTTTAGCGGGAATCTGCCCTACGAGCAGTACTTC.

The chain has TRBV27 and TRBJ2-7, with D maybe TRBD2 (6 bases). With 3 bases removed from V and 2 bases from J, the gap between germline ends came to 17 bases. Germline CDR1 and CDR2: MNHEY and SMNVEV (reference sequence). CDR3 length: 16 residues. CDR3 sequence reads: CASSFLTVGGTYEQYF. The CDR3 DNA is TGTGCCAGCAGTTTCTTGACAGTGGGGGGAACCTACGAGCAGTACTTC.

V is TRBV11-2 and J is TRBJ2-2; 7 bases match TRBD2. Germline CDR1 SGHAT, CDR2 FQNNGV. The trim removed 4 bases at V and 0 bases at J, leaving 11 bases unmatched. The CDR3 totals 18 residues. CDR3 region: CASSSGRASGPNTGELFF. For the CDR3, the DNA is TGTGCCAGCAGCTCGGGGAGGGCTAGCGGTCCGAACACCGGGGAGCTGTTTTTT.

This rearrangement joins TRBV7-9 to TRBJ2-1; tentative D call: TRBD2 (5 bases). V shed 1 base and J shed 7 bases, with 14 bases lying between them. Germline CDR1 and CDR2: SEHNR and FQNEAQ (reference sequence). The CDR3 runs to 15 residues. CDR3 sequence: CASSLVGVGINEQFF. In DNA form, the CDR3 reads TGTGCCAGCAGCTTAGTGGGAGTGGGGATAAATGAGCAGTTCTTC.

About this clone: Distinct nucleotide sequences in the sample also encode this CDR3. The CDR3 region has the DNA TGCGCCAGCAGCCAGGTCCTAGCGGGATCCTACGAGCAGTACTTC. It encodes CASSQVLAGSYEQYF. The chain joins TRBV4-3 to TRBJ2-7; 9 positions match TRBD2. The germline CDR1 and CDR2 sequences are LGHNA and YSLEER. V shed 3 bases and J 1 base; nucleotides not matched to a gene: 4. The length of the CDR3 is 15 residues.

Here the CDR3 reads CASSVTGAAGANVLTF. Written as DNA, the CDR3 is TGTGCCAGCAGCGTGACAGGGGCCGCTGGGGCCAACGTCCTGACTTTC. The chain is built from TRBV9 and TRBJ2-6, with 8 bases aligning to TRBD1. CDR1 and CDR2 (germline): SGDLS, YYNGEE. The CDR3 has 16 residues. Unmatched junction bases numbered 3, after V lost 2 bases and J lost 2 bases.

The V call is TRBV18, the J call TRBJ2-7, with TRBD2 as a possible D gene (5 bases). Germline values: CDR1 KGHSH, CDR2 LQKENI. CDR3 size: 15 residues. V gave up 4 bases and J gave up 3 bases, with 16 bases separating them. CDR3 in amino acids: CASSRRGQQSYEQYF. The DNA for the CDR3 is TGTGCCAGCTCACGCCGGGGTCAGCAGAGCTACGAGCAGTACTTC. The whole variable domain, filled in from reference TRBV18 and TRBJ2-7, reads NAGVMQNPRHLVRRRGQEARLRCSPMKGHSHVYWYRQLPEEGLKFMVYLQKENIIDESGMPKERFSAEFPKEGPSILRIQQVVRGDSAAYFCASSRRGQQSYEQYFGPGTRLTVT.